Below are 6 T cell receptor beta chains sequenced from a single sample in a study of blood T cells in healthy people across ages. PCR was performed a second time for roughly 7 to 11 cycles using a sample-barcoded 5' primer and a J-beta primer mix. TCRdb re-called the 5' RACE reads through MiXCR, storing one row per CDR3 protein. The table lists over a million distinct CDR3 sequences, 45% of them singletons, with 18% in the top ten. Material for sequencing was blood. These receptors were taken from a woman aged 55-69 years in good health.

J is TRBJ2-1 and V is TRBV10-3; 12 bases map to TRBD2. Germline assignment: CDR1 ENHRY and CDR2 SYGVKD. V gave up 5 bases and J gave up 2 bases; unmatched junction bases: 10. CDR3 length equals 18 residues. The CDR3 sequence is CAISSPTSGSGAYNEQFF. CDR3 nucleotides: TGTGCCATCAGTTCACCGACTAGCGGGAGTGGGGCCTACAATGAGCAGTTCTTC.

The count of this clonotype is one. The chain's CDR3 is CASSRRDMETQYF. The CDR3 region has the DNA TGTGCCAGTAGCAGACGTGATATGGAGACCCAGTACTTC. The genes are TRBV19 and TRBJ2-7; no clear D gene. The tail of the sequence fits TRBJ2-5 better, so the J call may be wrong. Germline assignment: CDR1 LNHDA and CDR2 SQIVND (reference sequence). The CDR3 runs to 13 residues.

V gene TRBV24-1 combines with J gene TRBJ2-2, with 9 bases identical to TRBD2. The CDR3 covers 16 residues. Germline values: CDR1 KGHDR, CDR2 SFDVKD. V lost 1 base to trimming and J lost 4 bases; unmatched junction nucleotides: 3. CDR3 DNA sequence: TGTGCCACCAGTGATTTTAGCGGGAGTGGCACCGGGGAGCTGTTTTTT. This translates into CATSDFSGSGTGELFF.

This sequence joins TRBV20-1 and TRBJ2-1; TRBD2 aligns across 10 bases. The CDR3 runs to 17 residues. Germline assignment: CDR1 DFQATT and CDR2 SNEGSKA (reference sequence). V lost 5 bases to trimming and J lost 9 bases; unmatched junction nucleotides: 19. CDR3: CSASIPDVSSGRFEQFF. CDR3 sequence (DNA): TGCAGTGCTTCAATCCCGGACGTCTCTAGCGGGAGATTTGAGCAGTTCTTC.

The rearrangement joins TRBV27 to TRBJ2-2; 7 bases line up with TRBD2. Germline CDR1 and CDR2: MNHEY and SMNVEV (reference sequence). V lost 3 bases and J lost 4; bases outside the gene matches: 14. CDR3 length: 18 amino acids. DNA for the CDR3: TGTGCCAGCAGTTTTGGGACCTTAGGGAGGGGTGGCACCGGGGAGCTGTTTTTT. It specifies CASSFGTLGRGGTGELFF.

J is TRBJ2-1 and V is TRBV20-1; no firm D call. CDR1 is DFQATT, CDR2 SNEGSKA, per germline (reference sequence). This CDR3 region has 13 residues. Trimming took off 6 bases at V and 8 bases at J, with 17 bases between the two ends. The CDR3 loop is CSARTLGGDEQFF. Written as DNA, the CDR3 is TGCAGTGCCAGAACACTGGGTGGCGATGAGCAGTTCTTC.